Listed below are T cell receptor beta chains from one sample, sequenced in a study of Graves' ophthalmopathy and Graves' hyperthyroidism. TCRdb re-called the multiplex PCR reads with MiXCR, one entry per CDR3 protein. The sample has some 160,000 distinct CDR3 sequences, under 45% seen once; the top ten hold 8% to 9%. Sequencing used peripheral blood. These receptors were obtained from a young man with Graves' ophthalmopathy. CDR3s include the opening cysteine and the closing phenylalanine or tryptophan. The order of the fields is J gene, clone size, V gene, D gene, CDR3 protein, CDR3 DNA. The D gene is left open where the match is weak. For some rows the clone size is stated as once, few or many, or as a class when expanded; others skip it.

J: TRBJ2-4; size: many; V: TRBV6-2/TRBV6-3; D: .; CDR3: CASSYRSIEENIQYF; DNA: TGTGCCAGCAGTTACAGAAGTATAGAAGAAAACATTCAGTACTTC
J: TRBJ2-7; size: .; V: TRBV12-3/TRBV12-4; D: .; CDR3: CASSSWPSSYEQYF; DNA: TGTGCCAGCAGTAGCTGGCCGAGCTCCTACGAGCAGTACTTC
J: TRBJ2-4; size: many; V: TRBV18; D: TRBD1; CDR3: CASSPGQGVSIQYF; DNA: TGTGCCAGCTCACCGGGGCAGGGGGTCTCCATTCAGTACTTC
J: TRBJ2-7; size: .; V: TRBV11-2; D: .; CDR3: CASSFGGDGYEQYF; DNA: TGTGCCAGCAGCTTCGGGGGCGATGGGTACGAGCAGTACTTC
J: TRBJ2-7; size: .; V: TRBV6-2/TRBV6-3; D: .; CDR3: CASSYLATIRGYEQYF; DNA: TGTGCCAGCAGTTACTTGGCCACTATTCGAGGGTACGAGCAGTACTTC
J: TRBJ1-5; size: once; V: TRBV29-1; D: .; CDR3: CSVAKGVENQPQHF; DNA: TGCAGCGTTGCCAAAGGGGTAGAGAATCAGCCCCAGCATTTT
J: TRBJ2-5; size: many; V: TRBV24-1; D: TRBD1; CDR3: CATSDLGTEQRETQYF; DNA: TGTGCCACCAGTGATTTAGGGACAGAACAGCGAGAGACCCAGTACTTC
J: TRBJ1-1; size: .; V: TRBV28; D: .; CDR3: CASSLDPTFMNTEAFF; DNA: TGTGCCAGCAGTTTAGATCCAACCTTCATGAACACTGAAGCTTTCTTT
J: TRBJ1-5; size: many; V: TRBV6-2/TRBV6-3; D: .; CDR3: CASSPHLGGSNQPQHF; DNA: TGTGCCAGCAGTCCCCACTTGGGGGGGAGCAATCAGCCCCAGCATTTT
J: TRBJ2-5; size: .; V: TRBV6-5; D: .; CDR3: CASSYSQKQETQYF; DNA: TGTGCCAGCAGTTACTCCCAGAAACAAGAGACCCAGTACTTC
J: TRBJ1-2; size: .; V: TRBV28; D: TRBD1; CDR3: CASSLLTGANYGYTF; DNA: TGTGCCAGCAGTCTCCTGACAGGGGCCAACTATGGCTACACCTTC
J: TRBJ1-5; size: .; V: TRBV27; D: .; CDR3: CASSYTGSGQPQHF; DNA: TGTGCCAGCAGTTATACAGGGTCCGGGCAGCCCCAGCATTTT
J: TRBJ2-2; size: many; V: TRBV7-3; D: .; CDR3: CASSSGWNTGELFF; DNA: TGTGCCAGCAGCTCGGGATGGAACACCGGGGAGCTGTTTTTT
J: TRBJ2-2; size: many; V: TRBV6-4; D: TRBD2; CDR3: CASSGTSGSTGELFF; DNA: TGTGCCAGCAGTGGGACTAGCGGGAGCACCGGGGAGCTGTTTTTT
J: TRBJ1-5; size: many; V: TRBV11-2; D: TRBD1; CDR3: CASSFDRVNQPQHF; DNA: TGTGCCAGCAGCTTTGACAGGGTCAATCAGCCCCAGCATTTT
J: TRBJ1-2; size: .; V: TRBV11-2; D: .; CDR3: CASRRPADNYGYTF; DNA: TGTGCCAGCAGACGACCAGCGGATAACTATGGCTACACCTTC
J: TRBJ1-2; size: .; V: TRBV29-1; D: .; CDR3: CSVEELVTYGYTF; DNA: TGCAGCGTTGAAGAACTAGTGACCTATGGCTACACCTTC
J: TRBJ1-2; size: .; V: TRBV19; D: .; CDR3: CASSTRGGGYTF; DNA: TGTGCCAGTAGTACCCGGGGCGGCGGCTACACCTTC
J: TRBJ2-2; size: many; V: TRBV2; D: TRBD2; CDR3: CASSPGGLAGGSHTGELFF; DNA: TGTGCCAGCAGTCCCGGCGGACTAGCGGGAGGCTCCCACACCGGGGAGCTGTTTTTT
J: TRBJ1-1; size: many; V: TRBV28; D: .; CDR3: CASSPRGLSMNTEAFF; DNA: TGTGCCAGCAGCCCCAGGGGCTTGTCCATGAACACTGAAGCTTTCTTT
J: TRBJ2-2; size: .; V: TRBV6-5; D: .; CDR3: CASSYFRSANTGELFF; DNA: TGTGCCAGCAGTTACTTTAGGTCCGCGAACACCGGGGAGCTGTTTTTT
J: TRBJ1-2; size: many; V: TRBV29-1; D: .; CDR3: CSVEKPAEGYTF; DNA: TGCAGCGTTGAAAAGCCAGCGGAAGGCTACACCTTC
J: TRBJ2-7; size: .; V: TRBV6-2/TRBV6-3; D: TRBD2; CDR3: CASSYQIPLVRGGTYEQYF; DNA: TGTGCCAGCAGTTACCAAATCCCCCTGGTGCGGGGGGGGACCTACGAGCAGTACTTC
J: TRBJ1-2; size: .; V: TRBV6-2/TRBV6-3; D: .; CDR3: CASSYGASRSHPPYGYTF; DNA: TGTGCCAGCAGTTACGGGGCTAGCAGGTCTCATCCCCCCTATGGCTACACCTTC
J: TRBJ2-2; size: .; V: TRBV9; D: TRBD1; CDR3: CASSGTGGANTGELFF; DNA: TGTGCCAGCAGCGGCACAGGGGGCGCTAACACCGGGGAGCTGTTTTTT
J: TRBJ1-2; size: many; V: TRBV20-1; D: .; CDR3: CSATPAHLSHGGYTF; DNA: TGCAGTGCTACCCCTGCCCACCTAAGCCACGGCGGCTACACCTTC
J: TRBJ2-5; size: .; V: TRBV15; D: .; CDR3: CATSSEGGRLQETQYF; DNA: TGTGCCACCAGCAGTGAGGGGGGACGGCTCCAAGAGACCCAGTACTTC
J: TRBJ2-7; size: .; V: TRBV6-1; D: TRBD2; CDR3: CASITVAGGGHEQYF; DNA: TGTGCCAGCATAACAGTGGCGGGAGGTGGCCACGAGCAGTACTTC
J: TRBJ2-5; size: .; V: TRBV6-1; D: .; CDR3: CASSGHTRSLLETQYF; DNA: TGTGCCAGCAGTGGTCACACGCGGAGCCTGCTGGAGACCCAGTACTTC
J: TRBJ1-1; size: many; V: TRBV28; D: .; CDR3: CASTHQTNTEAFF; DNA: TGTGCCAGCACCCACCAGACGAACACTGAAGCTTTCTTT
J: TRBJ1-2; size: many; V: TRBV2; D: .; CDR3: CASRPGRQFYGYTF; DNA: TGTGCCAGCAGACCGGGACGGCAGTTCTATGGCTACACCTTC
J: TRBJ2-4; size: many; V: TRBV29-1; D: TRBD2; CDR3: CSVWGLADIQYF; DNA: TGCAGCGTTTGGGGACTAGCGGACATTCAGTACTTC
J: TRBJ2-7; size: .; V: TRBV12-3/TRBV12-4; D: .; CDR3: CASSAGTRPLMSEQYF; DNA: TGTGCCAGCAGTGCCGGGACGAGACCCCTTATGAGCGAGCAGTACTTC
J: TRBJ2-5; size: few; V: TRBV6-5; D: .; CDR3: CASSYEGGQETQYF; DNA: TGTGCCAGCAGTTACGAGGGGGGTCAAGAGACCCAGTACTTC
J: TRBJ1-1; size: .; V: TRBV27; D: .; CDR3: CASSFTRRREAFF; DNA: TGTGCCAGCAGTTTCACCCGGCGGAGGGAAGCTTTCTTT
J: TRBJ1-2; size: .; V: TRBV10-3; D: TRBD1; CDR3: CAISENGQGYGYTF; DNA: TGTGCCATCAGTGAAAATGGACAGGGTTATGGCTACACCTTC
J: TRBJ2-5; size: .; V: TRBV7-9; D: .; CDR3: CASSLNPSNWETQYF; DNA: TGTGCCAGCAGCTTAAATCCTAGTAATTGGGAGACCCAGTACTTC
J: TRBJ1-1; size: many; V: TRBV27; D: .; CDR3: CASSSWGKGRTEAFF; DNA: TGTGCCAGCAGTTCCTGGGGAAAAGGGAGGACTGAAGCTTTCTTT
J: TRBJ1-5; size: .; V: TRBV7-8; D: .; CDR3: CASSPPGTSNQPQHF; DNA: TGTGCCAGCAGCCCCCCCGGGACTAGCAATCAGCCCCAGCATTTT
J: TRBJ1-3; size: .; V: TRBV2; D: .; CDR3: CASGGRGGNTIYF; DNA: TGTGCCAGCGGGGGTCGGGGTGGAAACACCATATATTTT
J: TRBJ2-7; size: many; V: TRBV2; D: TRBD1; CDR3: CASGDRPISYEQYF; DNA: TGTGCCAGCGGGGACAGGCCGATATCCTACGAGCAGTACTTC
J: TRBJ2-5; size: many; V: TRBV12-3/TRBV12-4; D: TRBD2; CDR3: CASTLGGTETQYF; DNA: TGTGCCAGCACCTTGGGGGGGACGGAGACCCAGTACTTC